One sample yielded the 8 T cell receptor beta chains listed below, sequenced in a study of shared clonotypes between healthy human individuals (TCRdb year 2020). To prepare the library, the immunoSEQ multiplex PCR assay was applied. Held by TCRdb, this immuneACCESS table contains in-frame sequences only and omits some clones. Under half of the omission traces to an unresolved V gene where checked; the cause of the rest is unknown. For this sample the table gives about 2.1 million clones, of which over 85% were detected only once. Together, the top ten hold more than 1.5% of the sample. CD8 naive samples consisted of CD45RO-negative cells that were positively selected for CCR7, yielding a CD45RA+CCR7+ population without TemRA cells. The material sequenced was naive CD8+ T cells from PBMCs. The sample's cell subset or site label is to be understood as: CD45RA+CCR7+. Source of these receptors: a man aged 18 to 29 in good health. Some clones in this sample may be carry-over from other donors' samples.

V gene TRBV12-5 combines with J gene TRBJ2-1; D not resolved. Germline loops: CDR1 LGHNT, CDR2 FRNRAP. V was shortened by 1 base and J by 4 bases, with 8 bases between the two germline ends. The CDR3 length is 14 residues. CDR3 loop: CASGLGVGYNEQFF. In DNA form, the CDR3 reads TGTGCTAGTGGTTTGGGGGTAGGTTACAATGAGCAGTTCTTC.

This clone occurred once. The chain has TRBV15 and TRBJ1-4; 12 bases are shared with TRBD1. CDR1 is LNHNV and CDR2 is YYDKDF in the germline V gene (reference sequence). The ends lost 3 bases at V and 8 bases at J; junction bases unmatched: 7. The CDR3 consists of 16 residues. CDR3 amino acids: CATSSRDRGQGEKLFF. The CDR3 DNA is TGTGCCACCAGCAGCCGGGACAGGGGGCAGGGGGAAAAACTGTTTTTT.

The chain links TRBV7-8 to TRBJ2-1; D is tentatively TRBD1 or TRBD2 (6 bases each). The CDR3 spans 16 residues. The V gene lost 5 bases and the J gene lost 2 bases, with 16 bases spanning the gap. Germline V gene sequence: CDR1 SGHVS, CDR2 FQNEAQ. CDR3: CASSEGGRPTYNEQFF. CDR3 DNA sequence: TGTGCCAGCAGCGAAGGGGGGAGGCCGACCTACAATGAGCAGTTCTTC.

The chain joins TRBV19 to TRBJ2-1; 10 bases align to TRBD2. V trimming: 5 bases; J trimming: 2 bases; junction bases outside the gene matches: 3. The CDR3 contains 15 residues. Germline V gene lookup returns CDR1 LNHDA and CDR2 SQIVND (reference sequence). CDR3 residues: CASSATSGTYNEQFF. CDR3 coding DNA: TGTGCCAGTAGTGCAACTAGCGGGACCTACAATGAGCAGTTCTTC.

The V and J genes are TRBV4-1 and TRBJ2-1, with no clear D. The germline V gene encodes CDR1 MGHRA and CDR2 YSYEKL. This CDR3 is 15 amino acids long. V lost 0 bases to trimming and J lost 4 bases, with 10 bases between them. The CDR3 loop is CASSQDEVGYNEQFF. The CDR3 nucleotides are TGCGCCAGCAGCCAAGATGAGGTTGGTTACAATGAGCAGTTCTTC.

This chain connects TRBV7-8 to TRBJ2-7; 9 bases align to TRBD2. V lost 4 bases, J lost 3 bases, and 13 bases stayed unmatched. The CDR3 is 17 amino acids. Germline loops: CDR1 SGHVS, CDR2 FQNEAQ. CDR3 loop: CASSSPHMGLAIYEQYF. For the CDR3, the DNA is TGTGCCAGCAGCTCACCACATATGGGACTAGCAATCTACGAGCAGTACTTC.

The CDR3 is CASSFMGQGMYEQYF. The CDR3 DNA reads as TGTGCCAGCAGTTTTATGGGACAGGGCATGTACGAGCAGTACTTC. The V call is TRBV28, the J call TRBJ2-7; 9 bases are a match to TRBD1. CDR3 size: 15 residues. CDR1 is MDHEN, CDR2 SYDVKM, per germline. With V trimmed by 3 bases and J by 4 bases, 7 bases remained unmatched.

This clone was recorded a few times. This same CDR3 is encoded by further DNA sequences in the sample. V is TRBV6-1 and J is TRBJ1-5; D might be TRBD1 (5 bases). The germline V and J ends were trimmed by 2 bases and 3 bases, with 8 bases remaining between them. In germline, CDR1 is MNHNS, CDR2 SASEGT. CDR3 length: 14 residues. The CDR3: CASSETGSNQPQHF. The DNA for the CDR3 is TGTGCCAGCAGTGAAACAGGATCCAATCAGCCCCAGCATTTT.